The 25 T cell receptor beta chains in this list originate from one sample, sequenced in a study of T-cell memory formation after mild COVID-19. TCRdb re-called the 5' RACE reads through MiXCR, storing one row per CDR3 protein. This table holds about 200,000 distinct CDR3 sequences, 7.5% to 10% found once. The sequenced sample was PBMCs or a T cell subset sorted from them (not recorded which). The receptor source for this set is a man aged 18 to 30 who had mild COVID-19 (a few samples of this study predate the infection). Cell type and time point are not known.

DNA of the CDR3: TGTGCTAGTGGTGCTGGGGCCAACGTCCTGACTTTC. It translates to CASGAGANVLTF. This rearrangement joins TRBV12-5 to TRBJ2-6; D unresolved. Germline V gene sequence: CDR1 LGHNT, CDR2 FRNRAP. The V end was cut by 5 bases, the J end by 2 bases, with 1 base between. There are 12 residues in the CDR3.

The genes are TRBV27 and TRBJ1-4; weak D call: TRBD1 (6 bases). The CDR3 totals 15 residues. Between the trimmed V and J ends, which lost 3 bases and 7 bases, there was a span of 15 bases. Germline V gives CDR1 MNHEY, CDR2 SMNVEV (reference sequence). The CDR3: CASSFKRGRGEKLFF. The CDR3 DNA reads as TGTGCCAGCAGTTTTAAGAGGGGGAGAGGTGAAAAACTGTTTTTT.

This rearrangement joins TRBV30 to TRBJ2-3; TRBD2 matches at 7 bases. The V and J ends lost 0 bases and 3 bases, in that order; junction bases with no gene match: 9. The CDR3 consists of 16 residues. Germline V lookup: CDR1 GTSNPN, CDR2 SVGIG (reference sequence). CDR3 sequence: CAWSVWSGGKTDTQYF. The CDR3 nucleotides read TGTGCCTGGAGTGTCTGGTCGGGGGGAAAGACAGATACGCAGTATTTT.

The chain has TRBV10-3 and TRBJ2-2; the match to TRBD1 covers 8 bases. This CDR3 has 13 amino acids. The germline gives CDR1 ENHRY, CDR2 SYGVKD. V trimming: 6 bases; J trimming: 6 bases; junction bases outside the gene matches: 3. The CDR3 is CAISDRGPGELFF. CDR3 nucleotide sequence: TGTGCCATCAGCGACAGGGGTCCCGGGGAGCTGTTTTTT.

The chain links TRBV5-4 to TRBJ1-1; D gene unclear. V was trimmed by 0 bases and J by 1 base, leaving 7 bases between them. The CDR3 extends over 14 amino acids. The germline V gene has CDR1 SGHNT and CDR2 YYREEE (reference sequence). CDR3 amino acids: CASSLASENTEAFF. CDR3 sequence (DNA): TGTGCCAGCAGCTTGGCCTCCGAGAACACTGAAGCTTTCTTT.

The sample holds a few counts of this clonotype. The rearrangement uses TRBV18 and TRBJ1-1, with D maybe TRBD1 (5 bases). V lost 2 bases and J 10 bases, leaving 17 bases between the germline ends. There are 14 residues in the CDR3. Germline lookup yields CDR1 KGHSH and CDR2 LQKENI. The CDR3 loop reads CASSPETPGQGAFF. The CDR3 DNA reads TGTGCCAGCTCACCAGAGACTCCAGGCCAGGGAGCTTTCTTT.

The rearrangement joins TRBV12-3 or TRBV12-4 to TRBJ2-6; possible D gene TRBD1, 6 bases. CDR3 size: 17 residues. V was cut by 6 bases and J by 4 bases, with 19 bases left in between. The CDR3 bases are TGTGCCAGCAGCCCCCCGACAGGCCGGCTCGGGGCCAACGTCCTGACTTTC. Protein sequence: CASSPPTGRLGANVLTF.

This clonotype was seen more than once but under ten times. V usage is TRBV7-9 and J usage is TRBJ1-1; D gene uncertain. This CDR3 comprises 13 residues. With 0 bases removed from V and 2 bases from J, the gap between germline ends came to 4 bases. Per the germline V gene, CDR1 is SEHNR and CDR2 is FQNEAQ (reference sequence). CDR3 sequence reads: CASSLAANTEAFF. Written as DNA, the CDR3 is TGTGCCAGCAGCTTAGCTGCTAACACTGAAGCTTTCTTT. Full variable domain (outside the CDR3, taken from reference TRBV7-9 and TRBJ1-1): DTGVSQNPRHKITKRGQNVTFRCDPISEHNRLYWYRQTLGQGPEFLTYFQNEAQLEKSRLLSDRFSAERPKGSFSTLEIQRTEQGDSAMYLCASSLAANTEAFFGQGTRLTVV.

This chain uses TRBV20-1 with TRBJ1-2; no clear D. The length of the CDR3 is 13 residues. V lost 6 bases and J lost 0, with 11 bases in between. CDR1 DFQATT and CDR2 SNEGSKA come from the germline V gene (reference sequence). The CDR3 protein is CSARAPTNYGYTF. The CDR3 nucleotides are TGCAGTGCCCGGGCCCCCACTAACTATGGCTACACCTTC.

This clonotype has ten or more counts. The DNA of the CDR3 is TGTGCCAGCAGCTCGGCTAGCGGGGGTGCAGATACGCAGTATTTT. Its translation: CASSSASGGADTQYF. V and J are TRBV9 and TRBJ2-3, with TRBD2 identical over 10 bases. The CDR3 contains 15 residues. V lost 4 bases, J lost 4 bases, and 6 bases stayed unmatched. Germline V lookup: CDR1 SGDLS, CDR2 YYNGEE.

This clonotype was recorded at least ten times. The CDR3 sequence is CASSSARGGTYNEQFF. In nucleotides, the CDR3 is TGTGCCAGCAGTTCTGCCCGCGGGGGGACCTACAATGAGCAGTTCTTC. This chain joins TRBV12-3 or TRBV12-4 and TRBJ2-1, with 8 nucleotides matching TRBD2. This CDR3 has 16 residues. With 4 bases clipped from V and 2 bases from J, the junction kept 7 bases outside the gene matches.

The chain is built from TRBV4-2 and TRBJ2-5; 8 nucleotides line up with TRBD2. This CDR3 region has 14 residues. V lost 1 base to trimming and J lost 5 bases; unmatched junction nucleotides: 3. CDR1 and CDR2 (germline): LGHNA, YNFKEQ. CDR3 sequence reads: CASSQGTSLETQYF. DNA of the CDR3: TGTGCCAGCAGCCAAGGGACTAGCTTGGAGACCCAGTACTTC.

The sample holds a few counts of this clonotype. The chain uses TRBV24-1 and TRBJ2-3; TRBD1 aligns across 7 bases. The CDR3 contains 15 residues. With 4 bases clipped from V and 3 bases from J, the junction kept 6 bases outside the gene matches. The germline gives CDR1 KGHDR, CDR2 SFDVKD. The CDR3 is CATSDPRQGTDTQYF. The CDR3, as DNA: TGTGCCACCAGTGACCCCCGACAGGGTACAGATACGCAGTATTTT.

This clonotype was observed at least ten times. The V call is TRBV5-1, the J call TRBJ2-3; D unresolved. The CDR3 runs 14 residues. Between the trimmed V and J ends, which lost 4 bases and 2 bases, there was a span of 11 bases. Germline CDR1 is SGHRS and CDR2 is YFSETQ. The CDR3 bases are TGCGCCAGCAGCCCAATGTATATCACAGATACGCAGTATTTT. As protein: CASSPMYITDTQYF.

Many counts were recorded for this clonotype. The gene calls are TRBV5-1 and TRBJ1-4; D may be TRBD1 (5 bases). V was pared by 0 bases and J by 7 bases, with 16 bases between. The germline V gene encodes CDR1 SGHRS and CDR2 YFSETQ. The CDR3 contains 16 residues. The CDR3 bases are TGCGCCAGCAGCTTGGGACGGGGGAATGTAGGTGAAAAACTGTTTTTT. It translates to CASSLGRGNVGEKLFF.

This clonotype was seen ten or more times. The chain combines TRBV7-2 with TRBJ2-7; TRBD1 agrees at 7 bases. Germline V gene lookup returns CDR1 SGHTA and CDR2 FQGNSA. The length of the CDR3 is 14 residues. V lost 5 bases, J lost 6 bases, and 10 bases stayed unmatched. The CDR3 spells CASSPRQGTGEQYF. DNA for the CDR3: TGTGCCAGCAGCCCCCGACAGGGAACAGGCGAGCAGTACTTC.

J is TRBJ1-5 and V is TRBV7-2, with D possibly being TRBD1 (6 bases). Trimming pared 5 bases from V and 1 base from J, leaving 18 bases between. Germline V lookup: CDR1 SGHTA, CDR2 FQGNSA. CDR3 length: 17 amino acids. CDR3 sequence reads: CASSPRGGGGSNQPQHF. CDR3 coding DNA: TGTGCCAGCAGCCCCCGGGGGGGGGGCGGGAGCAATCAGCCCCAGCATTTT. The full variable domain, in which reference TRBV7-2 and TRBJ1-5 provide the parts outside the CDR3, is GAGVSQSPSNKVTEKGKDVELRCDPISGHTALYWYRQSLGQGLEFLIYFQGNSAPDKSGLPSDRFSAERTGGSVSTLTIQRTQQEDSAVYLCASSPRGGGGSNQPQHFGDGTRLSIL.

In its sample, this clonotype was seen a few times. The chain joins TRBV7-2 to TRBJ1-6; 9 bases map to TRBD1. The CDR3 length is 15 residues. Germline loops: CDR1 SGHTA, CDR2 FQGNSA. V trimming: 5 bases; J trimming: 9 bases; junction bases outside the gene matches: 8. The CDR3 loop reads CASSEGQGMSSPLHF. CDR3 coding DNA: TGTGCCAGCAGCGAAGGACAGGGGATGAGTTCACCCCTCCACTTT.

This clonotype showed up just a few times. The chain couples TRBV5-1 to TRBJ1-4; the D is unclear. The CDR3 is made up of 15 amino acids. The V end was cut by 4 bases, the J end by 0 bases, with 10 bases between. The germline CDR1 and CDR2 sequences are SGHRS and YFSETQ. CDR3 amino acids: CASSTLGATNEKLFF. CDR3 bases: TGCGCCAGCAGCACCCTGGGTGCAACTAATGAAAAACTGTTTTTT. The whole variable domain, remainder taken from reference TRBV5-1 and TRBJ1-4, is KAGVTQTPRYLIKTRGQQVTLSCSPISGHRSVSWYQQTPGQGLQFLFEYFSETQRNKGNFPGRFSGRQFSNSRSEMNVSTLELGDSALYLCASSTLGATNEKLFFGSGTQLSVL.

This clonotype showed up just a few times. The rearrangement links TRBV18 to TRBJ1-1; TRBD1 matches 7 bases. J lost 6 bases, V lost 0 bases, and 1 base had no gene match. The CDR3 runs 13 residues. Germline lookup yields CDR1 KGHSH and CDR2 LQKENI. The CDR3 coding sequence is TGTGCCAGCTCACCACCAGGGGGCCCTGAAGCTTTCTTT. This codes for CASSPPGGPEAFF.

This clonotype came up a few times. The chain recombines TRBV3-1 with TRBJ2-1; 9 bases align to TRBD2. The J segment lost 14 bases and the V segment lost 2 bases, leaving 10 bases of the junction unmatched. Germline V gives CDR1 LGHDT, CDR2 YNNKEL (reference sequence). The CDR3 has 14 amino acids. This CDR3 is CASSQKAGGGFEFF. CDR3 in DNA: TGTGCCAGCAGCCAAAAAGCGGGGGGAGGGTTTGAGTTCTTC.

This clonotype was seen many times. This chain links TRBV5-6 with TRBJ2-3; D gene uncertain. The CDR3 totals 12 residues. V dropped 4 bases and J dropped 6 bases, with 9 bases sitting between them. The V gene's germline CDR1 is SGHDT and CDR2 YYEEEE. CDR3 in amino acids: CASSPWADTQYF. In DNA form, the CDR3 reads TGTGCCAGCAGCCCTTGGGCGGATACGCAGTATTTT.

The V gene is TRBV5-1, the J gene TRBJ2-1; TRBD2 aligns across 9 bases. This CDR3 contains 14 residues. J lost 5 bases, V lost 0 bases, and 0 bases had no gene match. Germline loops: CDR1 SGHRS, CDR2 YFSETQ. For the CDR3, the DNA is TGCGCCAGCAGCTTGGGGACTAGCGACAATGAGCAGTTCTTC. Protein: CASSLGTSDNEQFF. The complete variable domain, with remaining parts taken from reference TRBV5-1 and TRBJ2-1, reads KAGVTQTPRYLIKTRGQQVTLSCSPISGHRSVSWYQQTPGQGLQFLFEYFSETQRNKGNFPGRFSGRQFSNSRSEMNVSTLELGDSALYLCASSLGTSDNEQFFGPGTRLTVL.

This clonotype was counted only a few times. The CDR3 region is CSARTGLINQPQHF. The CDR3 region has the DNA TGCAGTGCCCGGACAGGTTTAATCAATCAGCCCCAGCATTTT. The rearrangement links TRBV20-1 to TRBJ1-5; 7 bases map to TRBD1. This CDR3 is built from 14 residues. The trim removed 6 bases at V and 3 bases at J, leaving 8 bases unmatched. Germline CDR1 reads DFQATT; CDR2 reads SNEGSKA (reference sequence).

This clonotype has just a few counts. This chain uses TRBV15 with TRBJ1-5; 7 bases are shared with TRBD1. CDR1 is LNHNV, CDR2 YYDKDF, per germline (reference sequence). The CDR3 spans 14 residues. The V and J ends lost 3 bases and 3 bases, in that order; junction bases with no gene match: 2. CDR3 DNA: TGTGCCACCAGCAGCAAGGGGGCCAATCAGCCCCAGCATTTT. This codes for CATSSKGANQPQHF.